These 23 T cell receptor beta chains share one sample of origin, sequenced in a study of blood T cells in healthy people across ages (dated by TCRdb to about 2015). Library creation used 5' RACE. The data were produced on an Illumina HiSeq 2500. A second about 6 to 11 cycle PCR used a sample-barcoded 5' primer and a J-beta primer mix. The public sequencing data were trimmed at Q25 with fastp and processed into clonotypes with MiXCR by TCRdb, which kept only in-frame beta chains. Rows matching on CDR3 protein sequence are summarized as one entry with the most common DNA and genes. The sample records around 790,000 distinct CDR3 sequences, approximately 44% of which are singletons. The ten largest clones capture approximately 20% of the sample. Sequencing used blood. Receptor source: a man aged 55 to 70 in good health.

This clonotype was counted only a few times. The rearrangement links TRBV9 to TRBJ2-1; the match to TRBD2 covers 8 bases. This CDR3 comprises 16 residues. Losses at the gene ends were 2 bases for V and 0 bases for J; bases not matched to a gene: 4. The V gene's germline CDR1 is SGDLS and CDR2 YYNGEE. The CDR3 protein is CASSVSGGSSYNEQFF. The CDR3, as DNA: TGTGCCAGCAGCGTCAGCGGGGGATCCTCCTACAATGAGCAGTTCTTC.

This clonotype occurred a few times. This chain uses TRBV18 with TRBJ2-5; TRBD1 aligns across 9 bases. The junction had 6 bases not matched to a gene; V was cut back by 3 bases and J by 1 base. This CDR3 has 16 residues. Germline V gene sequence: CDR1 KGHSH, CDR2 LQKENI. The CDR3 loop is CASSPSPGQGQETQYF. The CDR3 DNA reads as TGTGCCAGCTCACCCTCGCCGGGACAGGGCCAAGAGACCCAGTACTTC.

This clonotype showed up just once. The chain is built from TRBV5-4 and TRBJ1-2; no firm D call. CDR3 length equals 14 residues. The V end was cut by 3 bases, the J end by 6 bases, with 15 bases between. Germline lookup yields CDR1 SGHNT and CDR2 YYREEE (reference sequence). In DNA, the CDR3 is TGTGCCAGCAGCTCCCGTTTGGGCGGAGATGGCTACACCTTC. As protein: CASSSRLGGDGYTF.

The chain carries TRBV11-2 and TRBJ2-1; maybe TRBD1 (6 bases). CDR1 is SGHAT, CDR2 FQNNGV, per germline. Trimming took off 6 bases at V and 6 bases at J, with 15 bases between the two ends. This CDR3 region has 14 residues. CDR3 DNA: TGTGCCAGCAGGAAGACAGGTTTCGGCAATGAGCAGTTCTTC. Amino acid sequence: CASRKTGFGNEQFF.

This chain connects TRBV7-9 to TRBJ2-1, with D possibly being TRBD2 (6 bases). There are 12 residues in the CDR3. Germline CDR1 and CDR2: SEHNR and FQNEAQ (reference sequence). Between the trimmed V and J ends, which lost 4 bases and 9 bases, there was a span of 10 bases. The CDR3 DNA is TGTGCCAGCAGCTCGCGGGACTTTGAGCAGTTCTTC. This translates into CASSSRDFEQFF. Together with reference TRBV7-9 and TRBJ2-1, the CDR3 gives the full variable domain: DTGVSQNPRHKITKRGQNVTFRCDPISEHNRLYWYRQTLGQGPEFLTYFQNEAQLEKSRLLSDRFSAERPKGSFSTLEIQRTEQGDSAMYLCASSSRDFEQFFGPGTRLTVL.

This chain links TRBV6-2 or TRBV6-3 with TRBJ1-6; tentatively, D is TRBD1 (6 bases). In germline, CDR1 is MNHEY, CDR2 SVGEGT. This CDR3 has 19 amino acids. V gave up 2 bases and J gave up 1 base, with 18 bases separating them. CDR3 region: CASSYPPPGQKSYNSPLHF. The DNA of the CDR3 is TGTGCCAGCAGTTACCCTCCACCAGGACAGAAATCCTATAATTCACCCCTCCACTTT.

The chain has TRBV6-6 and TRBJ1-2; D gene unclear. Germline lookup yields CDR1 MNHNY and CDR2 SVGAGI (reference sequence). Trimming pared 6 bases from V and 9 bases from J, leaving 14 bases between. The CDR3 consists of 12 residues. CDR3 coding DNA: TGTGCCAGCAGCAATGACGTTGAGAGCTACACCTTC. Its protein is CASSNDVESYTF.

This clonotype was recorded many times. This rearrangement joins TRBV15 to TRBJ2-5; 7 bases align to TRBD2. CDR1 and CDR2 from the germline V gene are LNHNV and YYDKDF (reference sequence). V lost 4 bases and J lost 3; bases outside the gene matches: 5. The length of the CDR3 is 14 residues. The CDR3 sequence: CATSTRGGEETQYF. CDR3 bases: TGTGCCACCAGCACCCGGGGAGGGGAAGAGACCCAGTACTTC.

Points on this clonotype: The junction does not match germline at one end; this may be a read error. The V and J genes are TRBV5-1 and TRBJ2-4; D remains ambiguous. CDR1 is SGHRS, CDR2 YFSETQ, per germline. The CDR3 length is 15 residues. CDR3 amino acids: CASSLPEWNKSIQYF. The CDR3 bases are TGCGCCAGCAGCTTGCCGGAATGGAACAAAAGCATTCAGTACTTC. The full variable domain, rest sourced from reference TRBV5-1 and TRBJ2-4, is KAGVTQTPRYLIKTRGQQVTLSCSPISGHRSVSWYQQTPGQGLQFLFEYFSETQRNKGNFPGRFSGRQFSNSRSEMNVSTLELGDSALYLCASSLPEWNKSIQYFGAGTRLSVL.

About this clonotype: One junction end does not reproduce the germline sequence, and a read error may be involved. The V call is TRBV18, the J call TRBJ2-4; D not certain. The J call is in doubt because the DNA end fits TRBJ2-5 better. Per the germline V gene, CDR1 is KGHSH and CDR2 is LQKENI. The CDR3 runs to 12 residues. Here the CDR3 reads CASAPFQETQYF. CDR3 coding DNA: TGTGCCAGCGCACCATTCCAAGAGACCCAGTACTTC.

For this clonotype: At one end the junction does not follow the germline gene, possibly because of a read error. The CDR3 here is CASSRDYTSYEHYF. The CDR3 bases are TGTGCCAGCAGCCGGGACTATACGTCCTACGAGCACTACTTC. The rearrangement joins TRBV11-2 to TRBJ2-7, with 7 bases matching TRBD2. Germline V gene sequence: CDR1 SGHAT, CDR2 FQNNGV. The CDR3 totals 14 residues.

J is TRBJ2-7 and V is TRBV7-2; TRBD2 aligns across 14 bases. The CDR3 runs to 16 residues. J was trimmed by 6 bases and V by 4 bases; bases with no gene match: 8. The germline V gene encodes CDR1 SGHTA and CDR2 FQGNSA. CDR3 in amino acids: CASSSAGTSGGREQYF. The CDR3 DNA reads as TGTGCCAGCAGCTCGGCCGGGACTAGCGGGGGCCGCGAGCAGTACTTC.

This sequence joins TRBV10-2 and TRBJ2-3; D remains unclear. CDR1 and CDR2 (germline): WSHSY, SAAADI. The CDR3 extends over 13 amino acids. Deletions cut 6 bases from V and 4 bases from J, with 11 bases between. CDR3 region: CASSAPDADTQYF. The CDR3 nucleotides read TGCGCCAGCAGCGCCCCGGACGCAGATACGCAGTATTTT.

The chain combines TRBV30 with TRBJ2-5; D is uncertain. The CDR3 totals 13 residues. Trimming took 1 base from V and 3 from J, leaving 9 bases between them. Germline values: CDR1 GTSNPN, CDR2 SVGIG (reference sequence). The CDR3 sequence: CAWSAGLKETQYF. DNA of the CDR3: TGTGCCTGGAGTGCGGGTTTGAAAGAGACCCAGTACTTC.

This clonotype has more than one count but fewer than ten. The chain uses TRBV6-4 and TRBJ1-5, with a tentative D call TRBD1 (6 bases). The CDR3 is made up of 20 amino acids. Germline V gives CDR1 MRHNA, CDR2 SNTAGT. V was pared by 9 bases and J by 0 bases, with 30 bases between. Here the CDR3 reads CARTLQGKTRPNYSNQPQHF. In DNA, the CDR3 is TGTGCCAGGACACTACAGGGAAAGACACGTCCTAATTATAGCAATCAGCCCCAGCATTTT.

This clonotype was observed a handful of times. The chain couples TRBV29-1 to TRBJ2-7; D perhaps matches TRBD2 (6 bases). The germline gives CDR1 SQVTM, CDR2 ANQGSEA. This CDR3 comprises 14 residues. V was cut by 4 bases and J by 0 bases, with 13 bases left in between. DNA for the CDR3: TGCAGCGTTGTGCGTAGCGGAAGCTCCTACGAGCAGTACTTC. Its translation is CSVVRSGSSYEQYF.

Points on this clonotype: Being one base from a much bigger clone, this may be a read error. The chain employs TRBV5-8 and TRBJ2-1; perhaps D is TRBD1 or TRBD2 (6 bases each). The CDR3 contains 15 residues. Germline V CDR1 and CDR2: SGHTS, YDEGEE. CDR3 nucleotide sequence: TGTGCCAGCAGCCCCATGGGGGGCTCCCACAATGAGCAGTTCTTC. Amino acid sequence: CASSPMGGSHNEQFF.

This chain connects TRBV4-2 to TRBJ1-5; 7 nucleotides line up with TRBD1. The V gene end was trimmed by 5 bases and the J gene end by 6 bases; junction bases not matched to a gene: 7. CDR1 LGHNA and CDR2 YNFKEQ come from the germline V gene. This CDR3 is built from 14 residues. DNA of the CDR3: TGTGCCAGCAGCGACGACAGGGTGGGTCAGCCCCAGCATTTT. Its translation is CASSDDRVGQPQHF.

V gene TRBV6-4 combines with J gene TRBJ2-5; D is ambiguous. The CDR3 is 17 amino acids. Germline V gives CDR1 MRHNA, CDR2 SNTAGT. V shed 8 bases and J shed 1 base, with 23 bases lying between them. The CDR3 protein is CASGACILGSGQETQYF. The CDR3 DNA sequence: TGTGCCAGCGGAGCCTGTATCCTTGGTTCTGGCCAAGAGACCCAGTACTTC.

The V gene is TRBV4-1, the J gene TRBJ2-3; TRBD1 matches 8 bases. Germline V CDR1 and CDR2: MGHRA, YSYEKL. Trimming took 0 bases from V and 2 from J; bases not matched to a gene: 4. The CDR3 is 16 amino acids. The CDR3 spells CASSQDGGQVTDTQYF. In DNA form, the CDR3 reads TGCGCCAGCAGCCAAGACGGGGGACAGGTCACAGATACGCAGTATTTT.

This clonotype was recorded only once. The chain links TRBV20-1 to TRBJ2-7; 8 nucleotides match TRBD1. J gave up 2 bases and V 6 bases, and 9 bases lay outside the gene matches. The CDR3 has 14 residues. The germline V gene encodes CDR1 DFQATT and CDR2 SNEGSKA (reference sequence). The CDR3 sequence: CSAYGQGRAYEQYF. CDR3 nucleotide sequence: TGCAGTGCCTATGGACAGGGTCGGGCCTACGAGCAGTACTTC.

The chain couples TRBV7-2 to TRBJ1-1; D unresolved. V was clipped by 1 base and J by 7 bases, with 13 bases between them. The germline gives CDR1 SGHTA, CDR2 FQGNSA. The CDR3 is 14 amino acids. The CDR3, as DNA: TGTGCCAGCAGCTTAGAACCCCGCCGGGGTGAAGCTTTCTTT. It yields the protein CASSLEPRRGEAFF.

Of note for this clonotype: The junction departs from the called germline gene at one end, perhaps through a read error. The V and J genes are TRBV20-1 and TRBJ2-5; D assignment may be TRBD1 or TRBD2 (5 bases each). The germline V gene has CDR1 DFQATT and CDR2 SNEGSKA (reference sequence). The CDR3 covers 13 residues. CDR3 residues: CSATSGSEETRYF. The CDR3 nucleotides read TGCAGTGCCACGTCAGGGAGCGAGGAGACCCGGTACTTC.